The rows below give T cell receptor beta chains drawn from one sample of a study of T-cell memory formation after mild COVID-19. TCRdb re-called the 5' RACE reads through MiXCR, storing one row per CDR3 protein. The sample has hundreds of thousands of distinct CDR3 sequences, about a sixth seen once; the top ten hold around 12%. The sequenced material came from PBMCs or a T cell subset sorted from them (not recorded which). These receptors were obtained from an adult woman who had mild COVID-19 (a few samples of this study predate the infection). Cell type and time point are not known. The CDR3 runs from the conserved cysteine through the conserved F or W. Fields, in order: clone size, J gene, D gene, V gene, CDR3 DNA, CDR3 protein. D genes are given only for firm matches. Where a row states a size, it is once, few, many or the class of an expanded clone; other rows omit it.

>NA|TRBJ2-1|NA|TRBV6-1
TGTGCCAGCACCTTCGCCGGGACATCTTACAATGAGCAGTTCTTC
CASTFAGTSYNEQFF
>NA|TRBJ2-1|TRBD2|TRBV30
TGTGCCTGGAGTGGGACTAGCGGGATCGCGGAGCAGTTCTTC
CAWSGTSGIAEQFF
>NA|TRBJ1-1|TRBD1|TRBV5-1
TGCGCCAGCAGTTCACAGGGGGTGGTGAACACTGAAGCTTTCTTT
CASSSQGVVNTEAFF
>NA|TRBJ1-1|NA|TRBV7-6
TGTGCCAGCAGCCGCGGGGTGGGGAACACTGAAGCTTTCTTT
CASSRGVGNTEAFF
>few|TRBJ2-7|NA|TRBV7-2
TGTGCCAGCAGCTTAATCCGGGGGGCTTACGAGCAGTACTTC
CASSLIRGAYEQYF
>NA|TRBJ1-1|NA|TRBV7-9
TGTGCCAGCAGCAACCCCGGACAGACGAACACTGAAGCTTTCTTT
CASSNPGQTNTEAFF
>few|TRBJ1-1|NA|TRBV20-1
TGCAGTGCTAGAGTTCTAGGGGGCACTGAAGCTTTCTTT
CSARVLGGTEAFF
>NA|TRBJ1-3|TRBD1|TRBV29-1
TGCAGCGCCCTCCGGGACAGCTCTGGAAACACCATATATTTT
CSALRDSSGNTIYF
>few|TRBJ2-1|NA|TRBV7-9
TGTGCCAGCAGCTCTACGGACACTCGAGGGTACAATGAGCAGTTCTTC
CASSSTDTRGYNEQFF
>few|TRBJ1-1|NA|TRBV18
TGTGCCAGCTCACCAAAGCCGGGGAGGGCGCTTGGGGTTGAAGCTTTCTTT
CASSPKPGRALGVEAFF
>NA|TRBJ2-3|TRBD2|TRBV5-6
TGTGCCAGCAGCTTACCTAGCGGACCAGCCGATACGCAGTATTTT
CASSLPSGPADTQYF
>few|TRBJ1-6|NA|TRBV12-3/TRBV12-4
TGTGCCAGCAGTTTCGACAGGCCGGGGGCACCCCTCCACTTT
CASSFDRPGAPLHF
>NA|TRBJ2-1|NA|TRBV7-3
TGTGCCAGCAGCCTACAGGGACCCTTTTACAATGAGCAGTTCTTC
CASSLQGPFYNEQFF
>many|TRBJ2-2|NA|TRBV4-3
TGCGCCAGCAGCCAAATACCTGGGACGGTCAACACCGGGGAGCTGTTTTTT
CASSQIPGTVNTGELFF
>many|TRBJ2-1|NA|TRBV23-1
TGCGCCAGCAGTCAATCGTGGATGGGGGGCAAGCCCAGCGAGCAGTTCTTC
CASSQSWMGGKPSEQFF
>NA|TRBJ2-2|NA|TRBV4-1
TGCGCCAGCAGCCAGACAGTAGGAGTCGGGGAGCTGTTTTTT
CASSQTVGVGELFF
>many|TRBJ2-7|NA|TRBV25-1
TGTGCCAGCAGTGGTACGCGGGGCTACGAGCAGTACTTC
CASSGTRGYEQYF
>NA|TRBJ2-1|NA|TRBV20-1
TGCAGTGCTAGAGGCTTGGCGGGAAAAACCTACAATGAGCAGTTCTTC
CSARGLAGKTYNEQFF
>NA|TRBJ2-1|TRBD1|TRBV6-2/TRBV6-3
TGTGCCACCAAGTGGGACAGGCCTTCCGATGAGCAGTTCTTC
CATKWDRPSDEQFF
>once|TRBJ1-1|TRBD1|TRBV5-1
TGCGCCAGCAGCTTTAGCGGACAGGGACTAGCTGAAGCTTTCTTT
CASSFSGQGLAEAFF
>few|TRBJ1-1|TRBD1|TRBV29-1
TGCAGCGTTCCGCCGGGACAGGGGGCGCGAGTGGAAAACACTGAAGCTTTCTTT
CSVPPGQGARVENTEAFF
>NA|TRBJ2-2|NA|TRBV9
TGTGCCAGCAGCGTAGAAAAGGGTGGGAGCACCGGGGAGCTGTTTTTT
CASSVEKGGSTGELFF
>few|TRBJ1-1|NA|TRBV6-5
TGTGCCAGCAGTGGGGGGTGGGGACCGAACACTGAAGCTTTCTTT
CASSGGWGPNTEAFF
>NA|TRBJ1-2|NA|TRBV12-3/TRBV12-4
TGTGCCAGCAGGGACCGGGACGGTGCTAACTATGGCTACACCTTC
CASRDRDGANYGYTF
>NA|TRBJ2-1|NA|TRBV19
TGTGCCAGTAGTTCCAGGGTAGCCTTCTACAATGAGCAGTTCTTC
CASSSRVAFYNEQFF
>NA|TRBJ2-2|NA|TRBV24-1
TGTGCCACGGGACTCCTGAACACCGGGGAGCTGTTTTTT
CATGLLNTGELFF
>NA|TRBJ2-3|TRBD1|TRBV4-1
TGCGCCAGCAGCCAACAGGGACAGGGCACAGATACGCAGTATTTT
CASSQQGQGTDTQYF
>NA|TRBJ1-3|NA|TRBV9
TGTGCCAGCAGCGCCGAGGGCTGGGGATCGGGAAACACCATATATTTT
CASSAEGWGSGNTIYF
>NA|TRBJ2-1|NA|TRBV4-3
TGCGCCAGCAGCCAACTCTCTGCCCGCGAGCAGTTCTTC
CASSQLSAREQFF
>once|TRBJ2-7|NA|TRBV21-1
TGTGCCAGCAGCCAACTGCTCCGCGATCCGTACGAGCAGTACTTC
CASSQLLRDPYEQYF
>NA|TRBJ2-1|TRBD2|TRBV12-3/TRBV12-4
TGTGCCAGCAGTCTAGCGGGAGGGCCGGTTAATGAGCAGTTCTTC
CASSLAGGPVNEQFF
>NA|TRBJ2-7|NA|TRBV21-1
TGTGCCAGCAGCAAAGTCCCAGCCTACTACGAGCAGTACTTC
CASSKVPAYYEQYF
>NA|TRBJ2-5|NA|TRBV14
TGTGCCAGCAGCCACCTGACAATTGAGACCCAGTACTTC
CASSHLTIETQYF
>NA|TRBJ2-1|NA|TRBV6-1
TGTGCCAGCAGTGAAACGGTGGGGAGCTCCTACAATGAGCAGTTCTTC
CASSETVGSSYNEQFF
>NA|TRBJ2-7|TRBD2|TRBV7-6
TGTGCCAGCAGCTTAGTCGCGGCTTCTAGCGGCTCCTACGAGCAGTACTTC
CASSLVAASSGSYEQYF
>few|TRBJ2-1|TRBD2|TRBV4-1
TGCGCCAGCAGCCAGTTAGCGGGGGGGCCAGGCAATGAGCAGTTCTTC
CASSQLAGGPGNEQFF
>NA|TRBJ2-7|NA|TRBV27
TGTGCCAGCAGCTCGGGACTTTACTACGAGCAGTACTTC
CASSSGLYYEQYF
>few|TRBJ2-3|NA|TRBV6-5
TGTGCCAGCAGTTACTCGGGGGTAGCAACAACTCCGGGTGTGAACACGCAGTATTTT
CASSYSGVATTPGVNTQYF
>few|TRBJ1-1|NA|TRBV20-1
TGCAGTGCTCCTGACCAGGCTAGGACTGAAGCTTTCTTT
CSAPDQARTEAFF
>few|TRBJ2-6|NA|TRBV18
TGTGCCAGCTCACCTCAGGGACGGACTATCTCTGGGGCCAACGTCCTGACTTTC
CASSPQGRTISGANVLTF
>few|TRBJ2-3|TRBD2|TRBV4-3
TGCGCCAGCAGCCAAGATGGTGATGGCGGGAGGACAGATACGCAGTATTTT
CASSQDGDGGRTDTQYF
>NA|TRBJ2-1|TRBD2|TRBV20-1
TGCAGTGCTCCGTATGGAACGATGACTAGCGGGGGCGGAAATGAGCAGTTCTTC
CSAPYGTMTSGGGNEQFF
>few|TRBJ2-7|NA|TRBV3-1
TGTGCCAGCAGCCAGTTCCCCGGGTCCTACGAGCAGTACTTC
CASSQFPGSYEQYF
>NA|TRBJ2-3|TRBD1|TRBV14
TGTGCCAGCAGCCACGACAGGGCGCAGTATTTT
CASSHDRAQYF
>few|TRBJ2-1|TRBD2|TRBV6-2/TRBV6-3
TGTGCCAGCAGTTACGCGGGAGGGCCATCTTATGAGCAGTTCTTC
CASSYAGGPSYEQFF
>NA|TRBJ1-6|NA|TRBV2
TGTGCCAGCAGTGACAGGGAAGGATCACCCCTCCACTTT
CASSDREGSPLHF
>few|TRBJ2-1|NA|TRBV5-5
TGTGCCAGCAGCCTGGAGGGTCGGGGGAGCTCCTACAATGAGCAGTTCTTC
CASSLEGRGSSYNEQFF
>few|TRBJ2-5|NA|TRBV6-5
TGTGCCAGCACTGGGGGTAGCGTTCAAGAGACCCAGTACTTC
CASTGGSVQETQYF
>NA|TRBJ1-1|NA|TRBV15
TGTGCCACCAAGCGTGAGGAGATGACTGAAGCTTTCTTT
CATKREEMTEAFF
>NA|TRBJ1-2|TRBD1|TRBV7-9
TGTGCCAGCAGCCCCCCCCTCGGTTCGGGACAGATGAACTATGGCTACACCTTC
CASSPPLGSGQMNYGYTF
>NA|TRBJ2-3|NA|TRBV4-1
TGCGCCAGCAGCCAGGGGAGGTTGGTAGATACGCAGTATTTT
CASSQGRLVDTQYF
>few|TRBJ2-7|TRBD2|TRBV2
TGTGCCAGCAGCTCCCGACTAGCGGGGAGCTCCTACGAGCAGTACTTC
CASSSRLAGSSYEQYF
>NA|TRBJ2-6|NA|TRBV6-5
TGTGCCAGCAGTTACCCTGGACAGACCGGGGCCAACGTCCTGACTTTC
CASSYPGQTGANVLTF
>NA|TRBJ1-1|NA|TRBV21-1
TGTGCCAGCAGCAGCCAAGCTAGGGGACACCCGAACACTGAAGCTTTCTTT
CASSSQARGHPNTEAFF
>once|TRBJ2-3|TRBD2|TRBV30
TGTGCCTGGAGCGGGAGGTGGGGCACAGATACGCAGTATTTT
CAWSGRWGTDTQYF
>few|TRBJ2-4|NA|TRBV4-1
TGCGCCAGCAGCCAAGTCGGTCTAGCCAAAAACATTCAGTACTTC
CASSQVGLAKNIQYF
>once|TRBJ2-7|NA|TRBV21-1
TGTGCCAGCAGCATAGGGGGACAGAGATCCTACGAGCAGTACTTC
CASSIGGQRSYEQYF
>few|TRBJ1-2|TRBD1|TRBV7-9
TGTGCCAGCAGCTTAGTGACGCCTGGGACAGGGAGCAATGGCTACACCTTC
CASSLVTPGTGSNGYTF
>NA|TRBJ1-1|NA|TRBV12-3/TRBV12-4
TGTGCCAGCAGTTTATCGGACGAGAACACTGAAGCTTTCTTT
CASSLSDENTEAFF